This entry concerns a single T cell receptor beta chain. The antigen remains undetermined. Germline assignment: CDR1 PRHDT and CDR2 FYEKMQ (reference sequence). The CDR3 spans 15 residues. Trimming removed 3 bases from V and 3 bases from J; junction bases left unmatched: 5. The data were obtained in a study of cytomegalovirus exposure and HLA in healthy donors. As for the study in general: Researchers found that 81% of 398 genotyped donors fell within the Caucasian-associated ancestry cluster. Study conclusions and caveats: The authors reported that TCR beta sequences could predict HLA-A and HLA-B alleles. These predictions were accurate for most subjects in the first cohort. Cytomegalovirus association was listed for roughly 160 TCR beta chains.

Each donor was healthy, and each was a bone marrow donor. PCR was performed using 60 Vbeta and 13 Jbeta primers. The method was immunoSEQ multiplex PCR; TCRdb's version includes in-frame clones alone and lacks a portion of them. The sample has roughly 140,000 clones; 65% to 85% are singletons. The receptor was derived from a male donor in good health and CMV-seronegative. The genes are TRBV13 and TRBJ1-5; 7 positions match TRBD1. Specimen: PBMCs. The CDR3: CASSFGRGVNQPQHF. DNA for the CDR3: TGTGCCAGCAGCTTCGGCAGGGGGGTCAATCAGCCCCAGCATTTT.